The source of this T cell receptor (beta chain) is a study of blood T cell repertoires in COVID-19. TCRdb's copy holds only in-frame clones and misses some; the assay was immunoSEQ multiplex PCR. The sample includes approximately 270,000 clones, approximately 90% of them seen just once. The CDR3 extends over 14 amino acids. CDR1 SGHRS and CDR2 YFSETQ come from the germline V gene. V lost 6 bases to trimming and J lost 4 bases; unmatched junction nucleotides: 7. The sequencing sample was made of PBMCs or T cells enriched from blood (not recorded which). This TCR derives from a man aged 35 to 55 who had been exposed to COVID-19. J is TRBJ2-1 and V is TRBV5-1; 7 bases map to TRBD2. CDR3 nucleotide sequence: TGCGCCAGCAAGCGCAGTAGCGGGTACAATGAGCAGTTCTTC. Its translation: CASKRSSGYNEQFF.